This TCR beta chain was sequenced for a study of shared clonotypes between healthy human individuals. Study-level points and caveats: Several donors showed sharing of 4.5% to 6% of naive CD4 clonotypes. Memory subsets generally showed lower estimated richness than naive subsets. Clonotype sharing among donors likely depends on sequencing depth.

The sorted-subset replicate PCRs were given about 200 ng DNA, which is approximately 30,000 T cell genomes. TCRdb's table, derived via immunoSEQ multiplex PCR, lists solely in-frame clones and lacks some. The data contain about 1.1 million clones, around 77% of them singletons. Note on this clone: Antigen unknown.

This receptor was taken from a man between 18 and 29 years old in good health. Some clones in this sample may be carry-over from other donors' samples. Sequencing used memory CD4+ T cells from PBMCs. Subset indicated: CD45RA-negative fraction.

The CDR3 protein is CSVKTGPYNEQFF. The DNA for the CDR3 is TGCAGCGTCAAGACAGGGCCCTACAATGAGCAGTTCTTC. This chain joins TRBV29-1 and TRBJ2-1, with TRBD1 identical over 7 bases. The CDR3 covers 13 residues. V lost 6 bases and J lost 2; bases outside the gene matches: 4. Germline CDR1 reads SQVTM; CDR2 reads ANQGSEA.